This TCR beta chain is drawn from a study of T cell repertoires in ileal Crohn's disease. Included were adult ileal or ileocolonic Crohn's patients indicated for ileocolonic resection. Points from the study as a whole: High-frequency clones were more common in sorted CD8 than CD4 cells. Compared with non-smokers, active smokers at surgery showed more clonal expansions. Every patient over 26.8% clonality showed endoscopic recurrence.

There are 15 residues in the CDR3. The V segment lost 6 bases and the J segment 3 bases; nucleotides outside the gene matches: 10. Germline assignment: CDR1 MNHEY and CDR2 SVGAGI. Some clones are missing from TCRdb's copy, which holds only in-frame ones; the method was immunoSEQ multiplex PCR. This table holds roughly 13,000 clones, about 70% found once. About this clone itself: Its antigen is not identified.

The receptor's source is an adult with Crohn's disease. The J gene is TRBJ1-2, the V gene TRBV6-5, with 7 positions matching TRBD1. The sequencing input was ileal tissue. The CDR3 coding sequence is TGTGCCAGCAGCCCAAGCATCGACAGGGACTATGGCTACACCTTC. Amino acids: CASSPSIDRDYGYTF.